One and the same sample provided the 23 T cell receptor beta chains below, sequenced in a study of cytomegalovirus exposure and HLA in healthy donors. The PCR was carried out with 60 Vbeta primers and 13 Jbeta primers. TCRdb keeps only in-frame clones here, not all; method: immunoSEQ multiplex PCR. This table holds about 65,000 clones, roughly 60% found once. Sequences were obtained from PBMCs. These receptors came from a man in his thirties or forties in good health and CMV-seronegative.

The sample holds a few counts of this clone. The J gene is TRBJ2-5, the V gene TRBV6-5, with D maybe TRBD2 (7 bases). Germline V gene data show CDR1 as MNHEY and CDR2 as SVGAGI. The CDR3 length is 14 residues. Trimming took 4 bases from V and 1 from J, leaving 10 bases between them. The DNA for the CDR3 is TGTGCCAGCAGTTGGGCGGGGGCCCAAGAGACCCAGTACTTC. This codes for CASSWAGAQETQYF.

The rearrangement uses TRBV4-1 and TRBJ2-7; TRBD1 is a possible D gene (6 bases). CDR3 length: 15 residues. V dropped 4 bases and J dropped 0 bases, with 13 bases sitting between them. The germline gives CDR1 MGHRA, CDR2 YSYEKL. The CDR3 region has the DNA TGCGCCAGCAGCCTCAGACAGGACAACTCCTACGAGCAGTACTTC. Translated, it gives CASSLRQDNSYEQYF.

This clone was observed a handful of times. This chain links TRBV5-1 with TRBJ1-1; D not certain. The CDR3 sequence is 15 residues long. Looked up from germline, CDR1 is SGHRS and CDR2 is YFSETQ. The V and J ends lost 0 bases and 4 bases respectively, with 13 bases between them. Here the CDR3 reads CASSLGGLSSTEAFF. The CDR3 region has the DNA TGCGCCAGCAGCTTGGGTGGACTCTCGAGCACTGAAGCTTTCTTT.

J is TRBJ1-2 and V is TRBV7-2; D might be TRBD1 (5 bases). The germline gives CDR1 SGHTA, CDR2 FQGNSA. The CDR3 has 15 amino acids. V lost 1 base, J lost 1 base, and 10 bases lay in between. CDR3 in DNA: TGTGCCAGCAGCTTAGAGTCAGGGATTAACTATGGCTACACCTTC. It encodes CASSLESGINYGYTF.

This chain links TRBV27 with TRBJ1-2; maybe TRBD1 (6 bases). CDR1 and CDR2 from the germline V gene are MNHEY and SMNVEV (reference sequence). The length of the CDR3 is 13 residues. V lost 5 bases and J 1 base, leaving 8 bases between the germline ends. Written as DNA, the CDR3 is TGTGCCAGCAGTCCCAGGGGTAACTATGGCTACACCTTC. It encodes CASSPRGNYGYTF.

This clone has more than one count but fewer than ten. The chain is built from TRBV6-5 and TRBJ2-2, with TRBD1 matching 8 bases. The V segment lost 0 bases and the J segment 6 bases; nucleotides outside the gene matches: 6. The CDR3 has 16 residues. Germline CDR1 and CDR2: MNHEY and SVGAGI. The CDR3 reads CASSYSPTGAAGELFF. DNA of the CDR3: TGTGCCAGCAGTTACTCCCCGACAGGGGCAGCCGGGGAGCTGTTTTTT.

This clone has a single count. The chain joins TRBV2 to TRBJ1-2; D gene unclear. Germline V gene sequence: CDR1 SNHLY, CDR2 FYNNEI. Trimming took off 4 bases at V and 5 bases at J, with 5 bases between the two ends. The CDR3 spans 11 residues. As DNA, the CDR3 is TGTGCCAGCAGTGCAGGTTATGGCTACACCTTC. Translating gives CASSAGYGYTF. Looking up the rest from reference TRBV2 and TRBJ1-2 gives the full variable domain: EPEVTQTPSHQVTQMGQEVILRCVPISNHLYFYWYRQILGQKVEFLVSFYNNEISEKSEIFDDQFSVERPDGSNFTLKIRSTKLEDSAMYFCASSAGYGYTFGSGTRLTVV.

The V call is TRBV10-3, the J call TRBJ2-5; 9 nucleotides align to TRBD1. The trim removed 3 bases at V and 3 bases at J, leaving 5 bases unmatched. The germline CDR1 and CDR2 sequences are ENHRY and SYGVKD. The CDR3 spans 15 residues. The CDR3 loop reads CAISDGDREEETQYF. The CDR3, as DNA: TGTGCCATCAGTGATGGGGACAGGGAGGAAGAGACCCAGTACTTC.

The CDR3 region has the DNA TGCAGCGTGGCAGGGGGCGAAGGAAACACCATATATTTT. This codes for CSVAGGEGNTIYF. This chain connects TRBV29-1 to TRBJ1-3; 8 bases fit TRBD1. The CDR3 contains 13 residues. In germline, CDR1 is SQVTM, CDR2 ANQGSEA. V lost 6 bases and J lost 4; bases outside the gene matches: 5.

This clone has only a few counts. The chain employs TRBV6-5 and TRBJ2-7; possible D gene TRBD1, 5 bases. Trimming took off 9 bases at V and 7 bases at J, with 16 bases between the two ends. CDR3 length: 12 residues. The V gene's germline CDR1 is MNHEY and CDR2 SVGAGI. This CDR3 is CASTPRQREQYF. The CDR3 region has the DNA TGTGCCAGTACCCCCCGACAGAGGGAGCAGTACTTC.

In this sample, this clone turned up a few times. This chain links TRBV2 with TRBJ1-4; the D gene is possibly TRBD1 (6 bases). Germline V gives CDR1 SNHLY, CDR2 FYNNEI. The CDR3 sequence is 12 residues long. V shed 7 bases and J shed 6 bases, with 9 bases lying between them. The CDR3 bases are TGTGCCAGCAAGAAGGGGGATGAAAAACTGTTTTTT. Amino acids: CASKKGDEKLFF.

The chain joins TRBV5-6 to TRBJ2-5; no clear D. Germline V CDR1 and CDR2: SGHDT, YYEEEE. This CDR3 is 13 amino acids long. Between the trimmed V and J ends, which lost 3 bases and 2 bases, there was a span of 8 bases. The CDR3 DNA sequence: TGTGCCAGCAGCTGGAGAGTACAAGAGACCCAGTACTTC. It specifies CASSWRVQETQYF.

The genes are TRBV6-1 and TRBJ2-3, with TRBD1 matching over 7 bases. The CDR3 is 15 amino acids. With V trimmed by 7 bases and J by 2 bases, 9 bases remained unmatched. CDR1 is MNHNS, CDR2 SASEGT, per germline. CDR3 region: CASTIVTGATDTQYF. For the CDR3, the DNA is TGTGCCAGCACTATTGTAACAGGGGCCACAGATACGCAGTATTTT.

The rearrangement uses TRBV4-2 and TRBJ1-6; TRBD1 matches 10 bases. The CDR3 totals 20 residues. The J segment lost 1 base and the V segment lost 4 bases, leaving 13 bases of the junction unmatched. The V gene's germline CDR1 is LGHNA and CDR2 YNFKEQ. The CDR3 loop is CASSPVAWTGGYSYNSPLHF. The DNA of the CDR3 is TGTGCCAGCAGCCCAGTCGCCTGGACAGGGGGTTATTCCTATAATTCACCCCTCCACTTT.

The rearrangement uses TRBV6-5 and TRBJ2-1, with D possibly TRBD1 on 6 matching bases. The length of the CDR3 is 15 residues. Germline values: CDR1 MNHEY, CDR2 SVGAGI. V was cut by 5 bases and J by 0 bases, with 11 bases left in between. The CDR3 DNA sequence: TGTGCCAGCAGTCAAGGACAGAGCTCCTACAATGAGCAGTTCTTC. Translated: CASSQGQSSYNEQFF.

The chain is built from TRBV29-1 and TRBJ1-4; D call uncertain. V lost 8 bases and J 7 bases, leaving 14 bases between the germline ends. Looked up from germline, CDR1 is SQVTM and CDR2 is ANQGSEA. The CDR3 is made up of 12 amino acids. The chain's CDR3 is CSILMSGEKLFF. In nucleotides, the CDR3 is TGCAGCATCCTTATGTCCGGTGAAAAACTGTTTTTT.

CDR3 sequence: CASSLDRENTEAFF. CDR3 in DNA: TGTGCCAGCAGCTTAGACCGGGAGAACACTGAAGCTTTCTTT. The chain carries TRBV7-9 and TRBJ1-1, with no clear D. With 1 base removed from V and 1 base from J, the gap between germline ends came to 7 bases. In germline, CDR1 is SEHNR, CDR2 FQNEAQ (reference sequence). The CDR3 consists of 14 residues.

The V call is TRBV9, the J call TRBJ2-5, with 9 bases fitting TRBD2. Looked up from germline, CDR1 is SGDLS and CDR2 is YYNGEE. The CDR3 has 15 residues. J lost 1 base, V lost 0 bases, and 1 base had no gene match. The CDR3: CASSVGGGVQETQYF. CDR3 bases: TGTGCCAGCAGCGTAGGCGGGGGGGTCCAAGAGACCCAGTACTTC. Drawing the rest from reference TRBV9 and TRBJ2-5, the complete variable domain is DSGVTQTPKHLITATGQRVTLRCSPRSGDLSVYWYQQSLDQGLQFLIQYYNGEERAKGNILERFSAQQFPDLHSELNLSSLELGDSALYFCASSVGGGVQETQYFGPGTRLLVL.

The V and J genes are TRBV11-3 and TRBJ1-1; no definite D call. The ends were cut back, 6 bases at V and 3 bases at J, with 11 bases in the middle. There are 13 residues in the CDR3. Germline assignment: CDR1 SGHNT and CDR2 YENEEA. The chain's CDR3 is CASSYSRYTEAFF. The CDR3 DNA sequence: TGTGCCAGCAGTTACAGTAGGTACACTGAAGCTTTCTTT. The entire variable domain, with the rest obtained from reference TRBV11-3 and TRBJ1-1, is as follows: EAGVVQSPRYKIIEKKQPVAFWCNPISGHNTLYWYLQNLGQGPELLIRYENEEAVDDSQLPKDRFSAERLKGVDSTLKIQPAELGDSAVYLCASSYSRYTEAFFGQGTRLTVV.

This rearrangement joins TRBV27 to TRBJ1-1; 7 nucleotides agree with TRBD1. The CDR3 sequence is 13 residues long. From germline, CDR1 is MNHEY and CDR2 SMNVEV (reference sequence). The V gene end was trimmed by 4 bases and the J gene end by 7 bases; junction bases not matched to a gene: 6. The CDR3 nucleotides read TGTGCCAGCAGTTCCTCACAGGGGTATGAAGCTTTCTTT. This sequence encodes CASSSSQGYEAFF.

This chain links TRBV30 with TRBJ1-2, with a possible D match to TRBD1 (6 bases). V was pared by 0 bases and J by 6 bases, with 14 bases between. This CDR3 has 14 amino acids. Per the germline V gene, CDR1 is GTSNPN and CDR2 is SVGIG (reference sequence). CDR3 nucleotide sequence: TGTGCCTGGAGTGTACAGGGCAGGGTACATGGCTACACCTTC. Protein product: CAWSVQGRVHGYTF.

This clone was picked up a small number of times. The chain combines TRBV6-5 with TRBJ2-1; tentative D call: TRBD2 (7 bases). The CDR3 runs to 15 residues. Trimming pared 4 bases from V and 5 bases from J, leaving 15 bases between. CDR1 MNHEY and CDR2 SVGAGI come from the germline V gene. For the CDR3, the DNA is TGTGCCAGCAGTTCCCGGCGCGGGGGCAACAATGAGCAGTTCTTC. Protein sequence: CASSSRRGGNNEQFF.

The V gene is TRBV9, the J gene TRBJ1-5, with 9 bases lining up with TRBD1. The CDR3 is 15 amino acids. Germline loops: CDR1 SGDLS, CDR2 YYNGEE. After removal of 0 bases from V and 7 bases from J, the junction contained 5 bases not matched to a gene. CDR3 loop: CASSVAGGQGQPQHF. CDR3 bases: TGTGCCAGCAGCGTAGCTGGGGGACAGGGCCAGCCCCAGCATTTT. Full variable domain (remainder filled in from reference TRBV9 and TRBJ1-5): DSGVTQTPKHLITATGQRVTLRCSPRSGDLSVYWYQQSLDQGLQFLIQYYNGEERAKGNILERFSAQQFPDLHSELNLSSLELGDSALYFCASSVAGGQGQPQHFGDGTRLSIL.